This TCR beta chain is drawn from a study of multiple sclerosis patients with progressive multifocal leukoencephalopathy. Synthetic inline TR CDR3 controls covering all V-J pairings were spiked into each PCR. Only in-frame clones appear in the TCRdb table, and some are missing; sequencing was by immunoSEQ multiplex PCR. The sample consists of 30,000 or so clones, around 90% of them appearing once. This sample's time point: time of PML onset. At PML onset, T3 blood samples were taken. CDR1 MDHEN and CDR2 SYDVKM come from the germline V gene. The CDR3 extends over 14 amino acids. V lost 3 bases to trimming and J lost 6 bases, with 12 bases between them.

This clonotype was sampled from a woman aged 40 to 50 with progressive multifocal leukoencephalopathy. This specimen was PBMCs, taken from a patient treated with natalizumab. The genes are TRBV28 and TRBJ2-1; D is ambiguous. The CDR3 protein is CASSLRGNGNEQFF. CDR3 DNA sequence: TGTGCCAGCAGTTTGCGTGGGAACGGCAATGAGCAGTTCTTC.